A selection of T cell receptor beta chains follows, all from one sample in a study of T cell responses to AZD1222 COVID-19 vaccine. Measured with immunoSEQ multiplex PCR; TCRdb has only the in-frame clones, and not every one. This sample has 120,000 to 150,000 clones, with 70% to 90% found just once. Source: peripheral blood, taken on day 0 of AZD1222 vaccination. These receptor sequences come from an adult in good health. Each CDR3 is given with its conserved first and last residue. The order of the fields is V gene, D gene, J gene, clone size, CDR3 DNA, CDR3 protein. The D gene is left open where the match is weak. Clone size, where shown, is once, few, many, or a class for clones that have expanded.

v_call: TRBV7-2; d_call: NA; j_call: TRBJ1-5; clone_size: once; cdr3_nt: TGTGCCAGCAGCTTAGGGGGAGTCAGGGATAATCAGCCCCAGCATTTT; cdr3_aa: CASSLGGVRDNQPQHF
v_call: TRBV12-5; d_call: NA; j_call: TRBJ2-1; clone_size: NA; cdr3_nt: TGTGCTAGTGTTCATCCCACGGGGCGCAATGAGCAGTTCTTC; cdr3_aa: CASVHPTGRNEQFF
v_call: TRBV7-2; d_call: NA; j_call: TRBJ2-4; clone_size: NA; cdr3_nt: TGTGCCAGCAGCCTCCACCAAGCCAAAAACATTCAGTACTTC; cdr3_aa: CASSLHQAKNIQYF
v_call: TRBV7-8; d_call: NA; j_call: TRBJ2-1; clone_size: NA; cdr3_nt: TGTGCCAGCAGCCGAGAGGAAGCCTACAATGAGCAGTTCTTC; cdr3_aa: CASSREEAYNEQFF
v_call: TRBV27; d_call: NA; j_call: TRBJ1-2; clone_size: NA; cdr3_nt: TGTGCCAGTAGAGGGCACACGGGCCCGTCGGACTATGGCTACACCTTC; cdr3_aa: CASRGHTGPSDYGYTF
v_call: TRBV7-8; d_call: TRBD1; j_call: TRBJ2-7; clone_size: NA; cdr3_nt: TGTGCCAGCAGCCAACCGACAGGGTCCAATGGCGAGCAGTACTTC; cdr3_aa: CASSQPTGSNGEQYF
v_call: TRBV28; d_call: TRBD2; j_call: TRBJ2-7; clone_size: NA; cdr3_nt: TGTGCCAGCAGTTTACCGTCGGGCGGGGGGGTCTCCTACGAGCAGTACTTC; cdr3_aa: CASSLPSGGGVSYEQYF
v_call: TRBV6-2/TRBV6-3; d_call: NA; j_call: TRBJ1-6; clone_size: NA; cdr3_nt: TGTGCCAGCAGTTACTCGGTCACGAGGGCAGGGGACTCACCCCTCCACTTT; cdr3_aa: CASSYSVTRAGDSPLHF
v_call: TRBV24-1; d_call: TRBD1; j_call: TRBJ2-2; clone_size: NA; cdr3_nt: TGTGCCACCAGTGATCCTGCTACAGGGGGCAGCGCCGGGGAGCTGTTTTTT; cdr3_aa: CATSDPATGGSAGELFF
v_call: TRBV4-2; d_call: NA; j_call: TRBJ1-2; clone_size: NA; cdr3_nt: TGTGCCAGCAGCCCCCAAATAGAGAGGGTTAACTATGGCTACACCTTC; cdr3_aa: CASSPQIERVNYGYTF
v_call: TRBV14; d_call: TRBD1; j_call: TRBJ1-2; clone_size: NA; cdr3_nt: TGTGCCAGCAGCCAGGACAGGGGTTATGGCTACACCTTC; cdr3_aa: CASSQDRGYGYTF
v_call: TRBV6-5; d_call: TRBD1; j_call: TRBJ1-2; clone_size: once; cdr3_nt: TGTGCCAGCAGTTCCACAGGGGACTATGGCTACACCTTC; cdr3_aa: CASSSTGDYGYTF
v_call: TRBV27; d_call: TRBD2; j_call: TRBJ2-1; clone_size: NA; cdr3_nt: TGTGCCAGCAGTTTGGGGACTAGCGGGGGGTTAAATGAGCAGTTCTTC; cdr3_aa: CASSLGTSGGLNEQFF
v_call: TRBV6-5; d_call: NA; j_call: TRBJ2-7; clone_size: NA; cdr3_nt: TGTGCCAGCAGTTACTTACCGGGACCGTATACCGAGCAGTACTTC; cdr3_aa: CASSYLPGPYTEQYF
v_call: TRBV7-2; d_call: NA; j_call: TRBJ2-5; clone_size: NA; cdr3_nt: TGTGCCAGCAGCTCAAACTACCTCCAAGAGACCCAGTACTTC; cdr3_aa: CASSSNYLQETQYF
v_call: TRBV6-4; d_call: NA; j_call: TRBJ2-2; clone_size: NA; cdr3_nt: TGTGCCAGCAGTGAAATCGGGGGAAACACCGGGGAGCTGTTTTTT; cdr3_aa: CASSEIGGNTGELFF
v_call: TRBV7-6; d_call: NA; j_call: TRBJ2-1; clone_size: NA; cdr3_nt: TGTGCCAGCAGCTTTTTGAGGGGGAGCTCCTACAATGAGCAGTTCTTC; cdr3_aa: CASSFLRGSSYNEQFF
v_call: TRBV6-2/TRBV6-3; d_call: NA; j_call: TRBJ2-7; clone_size: NA; cdr3_nt: TGTGCCAGCAGTTACTCGAGTGAGCAGTACTTC; cdr3_aa: CASSYSSEQYF
v_call: TRBV9; d_call: NA; j_call: TRBJ1-6; clone_size: once; cdr3_nt: TGTGCCAGCAGCACATATACAGGGAATTCACCCCTCCACTTT; cdr3_aa: CASSTYTGNSPLHF